Here is one T cell receptor (beta chain) with its context. The sample originates from a study of blood T cell repertoires in COVID-19. Here immunoSEQ multiplex PCR was the method, and the copy in TCRdb shows in-frame clones only, minus some. This table has hundreds of thousands of clones, roughly 85% appearing once. The V and J ends lost 5 bases and 0 bases respectively, with 14 bases between them. Germline V gene data show CDR1 as LNHNV and CDR2 as YYDKDF (reference sequence). This CDR3 has 15 residues. The clonotype originates from a woman aged 40 to 50 who had been exposed to COVID-19. What was sequenced was PBMCs or T cells enriched from blood (not recorded which). V is TRBV15 and J is TRBJ2-7; the D gene is possibly TRBD1 (6 bases). CDR3 loop: CATSEKTGYSYEQYF. The DNA of the CDR3 is TGTGCCACCAGCGAGAAGACAGGTTACTCCTACGAGCAGTACTTC.